What follows are 3 T cell receptor beta chains derived from one specimen sequenced in a study of T cells in Graves' hyperthyroidism and ophthalmopathy. There were TCR beta CDR3 regions amplified from RNA transcripts. The TCR CDR3 was amplified in a first-round RT-PCR using the HTBI primer set. TCRdb redid the calling of the multiplex PCR reads with MiXCR, one entry per CDR3 protein. Among about 96,000 distinct CDR3 sequences listed, roughly half were seen once. Material for sequencing was blood. Source of these receptors: a middle-aged woman with Graves' hyperthyroidism.

CDR3 protein: CSVQATYEQYF. The CDR3 DNA reads TGCAGCGTACAGGCCACCTACGAGCAGTACTTC. The V and J genes are TRBV29-1 and TRBJ2-7; D is possibly TRBD1 (5 bases). The CDR3 runs to 11 residues. CDR1 is SQVTM and CDR2 is ANQGSEA in the germline V gene. Trimming stripped 6 bases from V and 2 bases from J, with 8 bases between.

This clonotype came up many times. V is TRBV6-1 and J is TRBJ1-2, with a weak D call TRBD1 (5 bases). The CDR3 consists of 16 residues. Germline CDR1 MNHNS, CDR2 SASEGT. V lost 2 bases and J lost 1, with 14 bases in between. The chain's CDR3 is CASSESFDRFNYGYTF. The CDR3 DNA reads as TGTGCCAGCAGTGAATCTTTCGACAGATTTAACTATGGCTACACCTTC.

Points on this clonotype: A read error is likely, as this CDR3 ends without the conserved phenylalanine or tryptophan. V is TRBV2 and J is TRBJ2-2; either TRBD1 or TRBD2 may supply D (5 bases each). Germline assignment: CDR1 SNHLY and CDR2 FYNNEI. The CDR3 has 15 residues. V shed 1 base and J shed 7 bases, with 13 bases lying between them. The DNA for the CDR3 is TGTGCCAGCAGTGAAGTTCCGGGGCGCTTCGGGGAGCTGTTTTCT. Its protein is CASSEVPGRFGELFS.